These 24 T cell receptor beta chains were sequenced from one sample in a study of OX40 agonist ivuxolimab in advanced cancers. The data were produced by immunoSEQ multiplex PCR, yet TCRdb's version contains in-frame clones alone and is incomplete. The data contain around 82,000 clones, approximately 91% of them seen just once; the ten biggest clones take up around 13%. Sequencing was performed on CD4+ or CD8+ T cells sorted from blood, taken in a trial of the OX40 agonist ivuxolimab. The receptor source for this set is an adult with an advanced solid tumor such as melanoma, head and neck, liver or kidney cancer.

The chain carries TRBV14 and TRBJ2-5; 8 nucleotides match TRBD1. V lost 0 bases to trimming and J lost 5 bases; unmatched junction nucleotides: 8. The CDR3 runs to 16 residues. Germline-derived CDR1 and CDR2 are SGHDN and FVKESK. CDR3 in DNA: TGTGCCAGCAGCCAAGATGTCACAGGGGGTAGGGAGACCCAGTACTTC. Its translation is CASSQDVTGGRETQYF.

The chain is built from TRBV19 and TRBJ1-5, with 10 bases lining up with TRBD1. With V trimmed by 9 bases and J by 5 bases, 10 bases remained unmatched. The CDR3 length is 15 residues. Per the germline V gene, CDR1 is LNHDA and CDR2 is SQIVND (reference sequence). The CDR3 coding sequence is TGTGCCAGCCACCGGGACAGGGGTCAACATCAGCCCCAGCATTTT. Translation: CASHRDRGQHQPQHF.

V is TRBV6-5 and J is TRBJ1-1; possible D gene TRBD1, 6 bases. There are 15 residues in the CDR3. V lost 2 bases and J 5 bases, leaving 15 bases between the germline ends. The germline V gene encodes CDR1 MNHEY and CDR2 SVGAGI. This chain's CDR3 is CASSYPQGAKTEAFF. CDR3 coding DNA: TGTGCCAGCAGTTACCCACAGGGTGCGAAGACTGAAGCTTTCTTT.

The sample holds many counts of this clone. The chain employs TRBV19 and TRBJ1-2; tentatively, D is TRBD1 (5 bases). The CDR3 totals 14 residues. Germline CDR1 and CDR2: LNHDA and SQIVND (reference sequence). V was cut by 6 bases and J by 1 base, with 12 bases left in between. This CDR3 is CASRARANNYGYTF. In nucleotides, the CDR3 is TGTGCCAGTAGGGCCAGGGCCAATAACTATGGCTACACCTTC.

The V call is TRBV28, the J call TRBJ2-5; D is unresolved. This CDR3 region has 12 residues. The germline gives CDR1 MDHEN, CDR2 SYDVKM. The V end was cut by 3 bases, the J end by 7 bases, with 9 bases between. CDR3 coding DNA: TGTGCCAGCAGTTTCAGCCCGGGGACCCAGTACTTC. It is translated as CASSFSPGTQYF.

The rearrangement joins TRBV11-2 to TRBJ2-5; 13 bases match TRBD2. CDR1 is SGHAT and CDR2 is FQNNGV in the germline V gene. V shed 4 bases, J shed 2 bases, and the junction held 4 bases outside the gene matches. This CDR3 has 16 residues. Here the CDR3 DNA reads TGTGCCAGCAGCTCCCAACTAGCGGGGGGGCAAGAGACCCAGTACTTC. This gives the protein CASSSQLAGGQETQYF.

The rearrangement joins TRBV7-6 to TRBJ1-2, with D uncertain. The germline CDR1 and CDR2 sequences are SGHVS and FNYEAQ. Deletions cut 1 base from V and 5 bases from J, with 11 bases between. The CDR3 runs to 14 residues. CDR3 in DNA: TGTGCCAGCAGCTTAGGGACGGCGACGTATGGCTACACCTTC. Its protein product is CASSLGTATYGYTF.

The genes are TRBV25-1 and TRBJ2-1, with 7 bases lining up with TRBD2. Germline CDR1 is MGHDK and CDR2 is SYGVNS. CDR3 size: 14 residues. J lost 8 bases, V lost 3 bases, and 7 bases had no gene match. The CDR3, as DNA: TGTGCCAGCAGTGAGGACGGGGGAGGGGATGAGCAGTTCTTC. Protein product: CASSEDGGGDEQFF.

V gene TRBV30 combines with J gene TRBJ2-7; D is undetermined. Germline CDR1 reads GTSNPN; CDR2 reads SVGIG (reference sequence). The CDR3 has 11 amino acids. The ends were cut back, 3 bases at V and 0 bases at J, with 3 bases in the middle. The CDR3 spells CAWRGSYEQYF. The DNA for the CDR3 is TGTGCCTGGAGAGGCTCCTACGAGCAGTACTTC.

The V gene is TRBV2, the J gene TRBJ2-4, with D perhaps TRBD1 (6 bases). V was trimmed by 6 bases and J by 2 bases, leaving 14 bases between them. The CDR3 runs to 15 residues. CDR1 SNHLY and CDR2 FYNNEI come from the germline V gene. The CDR3 coding sequence is TGTGCCAGCAGGTCCGGGACAAATCCCAAAAACATTCAGTACTTC. It codes for CASRSGTNPKNIQYF.

The sample holds a few counts of this clone. J is TRBJ1-5 and V is TRBV28; D call uncertain. Trimming left V 3 bases short and J 2 bases short, with 8 bases between. Germline lookup yields CDR1 MDHEN and CDR2 SYDVKM. The CDR3 length is 14 residues. The CDR3 protein is CASSFPWGNQPQHF. CDR3 nucleotide sequence: TGTGCCAGCAGTTTCCCTTGGGGCAATCAGCCCCAGCATTTT.

J is TRBJ2-1 and V is TRBV19; 7 nucleotides match TRBD1. Trimming took 0 bases from V and 1 from J; bases not matched to a gene: 0. Germline V gene data show CDR1 as LNHDA and CDR2 as SQIVND (reference sequence). The CDR3 has 15 amino acids. The CDR3: CASSIETGSYNEQFF. DNA for the CDR3: TGTGCCAGTAGTATAGAGACAGGGTCCTACAATGAGCAGTTCTTC.

This chain links TRBV5-8 with TRBJ2-7; maybe TRBD1 (5 bases). The CDR3 extends over 14 amino acids. Germline lookup yields CDR1 SGHTS and CDR2 YDEGEE. V was clipped by 0 bases and J by 4 bases, with 11 bases between them. The CDR3 DNA is TGTGCCAGCAGCTTGGCAGGGCGACGGTACGAGCAGTACTTC. Protein product: CASSLAGRRYEQYF. Combining the CDR3 with reference TRBV5-8 and TRBJ2-7 gives the whole variable domain EAGVTQSPTHLIKTRGQQATLRCSPISGHTSVYWYQQALGLGLQFLLWYDEGEERNRGNFPPRFSGRQFPNYSSELNVNALELEDSALYLCASSLAGRRYEQYFGPGTRLTVT.

The J gene is TRBJ2-7, the V gene TRBV5-5, with TRBD2 identical over 8 bases. V was pared by 2 bases and J by 3 bases, with 7 bases of the junction left unmatched. This CDR3 spans 15 amino acids. In germline, CDR1 is SGHKS, CDR2 YYEKEE (reference sequence). The CDR3 loop reads CASSFETSDYYEQYF. As DNA, the CDR3 is TGTGCCAGCAGCTTCGAGACTAGCGACTACTACGAGCAGTACTTC.

The chain links TRBV15 to TRBJ1-4; TRBD1 is a possible D gene (6 bases). Germline lookup yields CDR1 LNHNV and CDR2 YYDKDF (reference sequence). V dropped 1 base and J dropped 7 bases, with 16 bases sitting between them. The CDR3 has 16 amino acids. Here the CDR3 DNA reads TGTGCCACCAGCAGAGTTCTACAGGGTCGGGGTGAAAAACTGTTTTTT. Residues: CATSRVLQGRGEKLFF.

The J gene is TRBJ1-2, the V gene TRBV28; 7 bases are a match to TRBD1. The CDR3 is 15 residues long. Per the germline V gene, CDR1 is MDHEN and CDR2 is SYDVKM. Losses at the gene ends were 5 bases for V and 7 bases for J; bases not matched to a gene: 13. CDR3 sequence: CASSDRAAIKGGYTF. The CDR3 coding sequence is TGTGCCAGCAGTGACAGGGCAGCGATTAAGGGTGGCTACACCTTC.

The chain couples TRBV30 to TRBJ2-1; 8 nucleotides match TRBD2. Germline V CDR1 and CDR2: GTSNPN, SVGIG (reference sequence). The ends lost 3 bases at V and 0 bases at J; junction bases unmatched: 4. The CDR3 loop spans 15 amino acids. CDR3 coding DNA: TGTGCCTGGAGCCGGGGGGGAAGCTCCTACAATGAGCAGTTCTTC. It specifies CAWSRGGSSYNEQFF. The whole variable domain, filled in from reference TRBV30 and TRBJ2-1, reads SQTIHQWPATLVQPVGSPLSLECTVEGTSNPNLYWYRQAAGRGLQLLFYSVGIGQISSEVPQNLSASRPQDRQFILSSKKLLLSDSGFYLCAWSRGGSSYNEQFFGPGTRLTVL.

The rearrangement links TRBV9 to TRBJ2-1, with 10 bases lining up with TRBD2. Unmatched junction bases numbered 6, after V lost 2 bases and J lost 4 bases. CDR3 length: 16 amino acids. The germline V gene encodes CDR1 SGDLS and CDR2 YYNGEE. The CDR3, as DNA: TGTGCCAGCAGCGTTGTAGCGGGAGGCCCTTACAATGAGCAGTTCTTC. It codes for CASSVVAGGPYNEQFF.

The gene calls are TRBV10-3 and TRBJ2-2, with D perhaps TRBD2 (5 bases). In germline, CDR1 is ENHRY, CDR2 SYGVKD. The length of the CDR3 is 13 residues. V lost 10 bases and J 10 bases, leaving 19 bases between the germline ends. CDR3: CASVKKDCEELFF. The CDR3 DNA follows: TGTGCCAGCGTTAAGAAGGACTGTGAGGAGCTGTTTTTT.

The CDR3 DNA reads TGTGCCTGGAGTGAAGGCAGGAACACCGGGGAGCTGTTTTTT. It is translated as CAWSEGRNTGELFF. The rearrangement joins TRBV30 to TRBJ2-2; D remains ambiguous. This CDR3 is built from 14 residues. Germline CDR1 is GTSNPN and CDR2 is SVGIG (reference sequence). V shed 1 base and J shed 1 base, with 7 bases lying between them.

The J gene is TRBJ2-5, the V gene TRBV7-9; TRBD2 agrees at 10 bases. Per germline, CDR1 SEHNR and CDR2 FQNEAQ (reference sequence). This CDR3 region has 15 residues. V lost 1 base, J lost 4 bases, and 3 bases stayed unmatched. CDR3 sequence reads: CASSLEGTSVETQYF. CDR3 DNA: TGTGCCAGCAGCTTAGAAGGGACTAGCGTAGAGACCCAGTACTTC. Complete variable domain (other parts from reference TRBV7-9 and TRBJ2-5): DTGVSQNPRHKITKRGQNVTFRCDPISEHNRLYWYRQTLGQGPEFLTYFQNEAQLEKSRLLSDRFSAERPKGSFSTLEIQRTEQGDSAMYLCASSLEGTSVETQYFGPGTRLLVL.

The genes are TRBV9 and TRBJ2-3, with TRBD2 identical over 8 bases. The germline V gene encodes CDR1 SGDLS and CDR2 YYNGEE. Germline trimming cut 4 bases from V and 0 bases from J; bases unmatched to any gene: 16. The length of the CDR3 is 19 residues. DNA for the CDR3: TGTGCCAGCAGCCCCCGTGCTACTAGCGGAATCTCTAGCACAGATACGCAGTATTTT. It is translated as CASSPRATSGISSTDTQYF.

The chain couples TRBV7-6 to TRBJ2-2; D might be TRBD1 (5 bases). V was cut by 3 bases and J by 6 bases, with 11 bases left in between. The V gene's germline CDR1 is SGHVS and CDR2 FNYEAQ. The CDR3 contains 14 residues. CDR3 protein: CASSFRQFSGELFF. CDR3 coding DNA: TGTGCCAGCAGCTTTCGACAGTTCTCCGGGGAGCTGTTTTTT.

The chain couples TRBV7-3 to TRBJ2-3; D perhaps matches TRBD2 (5 bases). The CDR3 sequence is 17 residues long. The V gene lost 3 bases and the J gene lost 5 bases, with 21 bases spanning the gap. Germline lookup yields CDR1 SGHTA and CDR2 FQGTGA. The CDR3 bases are TGTGCCAGCAGCTTGCTAAGGCTAGCAAACGGGAAAGATACGCAGTATTTT. This translates into CASSLLRLANGKDTQYF.